This entry is about one T cell receptor (beta chain). As yet, its antigen is unknown. This sample was included in a study of cytomegalovirus exposure and HLA in healthy donors. This table comes from immunoSEQ multiplex PCR, and its TCRdb copy is limited to in-frame clones, with some not included. The sample includes 150,000 to 200,000 clones, approximately 84% of them seen just once. Study-level findings and limits: Reports showed the classifier diagnosing cytomegalovirus status with high specificity and sensitivity. The study recorded around 160 TCR beta chains that were cytomegalovirus-associated. In vitro work confirmed that a few CMV-associated chains recognize CMV antigens.

J gave up 6 bases and V 1 base, and 15 bases lay outside the gene matches. CDR1 SGHVS and CDR2 FQNEAQ come from the germline V gene. This CDR3 comprises 18 residues. Sequencing was done on a sample of PBMCs. The chain carries TRBV7-8 and TRBJ2-7; 10 bases are a match to TRBD1. This TCR was recovered from a man aged 18 to 35 in good health and CMV-seropositive. The DNA of the CDR3 is TGTGCCAGCAGCTTAGGGAGATCGACAGGGGGCGCTTCGGCCGAGCAGTACTTC. Residues: CASSLGRSTGGASAEQYF.